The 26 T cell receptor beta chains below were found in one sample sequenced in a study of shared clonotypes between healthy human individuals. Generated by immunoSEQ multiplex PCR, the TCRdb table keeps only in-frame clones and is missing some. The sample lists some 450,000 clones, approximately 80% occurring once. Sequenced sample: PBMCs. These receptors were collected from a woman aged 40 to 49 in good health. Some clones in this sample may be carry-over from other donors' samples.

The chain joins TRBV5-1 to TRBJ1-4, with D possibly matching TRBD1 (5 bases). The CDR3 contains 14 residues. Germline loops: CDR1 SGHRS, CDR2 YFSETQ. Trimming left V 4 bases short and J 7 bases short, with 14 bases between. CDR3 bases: TGCGCCAGCAGCGTAGGGGACGCGGGTGAAAAACTGTTTTTT. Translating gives CASSVGDAGEKLFF.

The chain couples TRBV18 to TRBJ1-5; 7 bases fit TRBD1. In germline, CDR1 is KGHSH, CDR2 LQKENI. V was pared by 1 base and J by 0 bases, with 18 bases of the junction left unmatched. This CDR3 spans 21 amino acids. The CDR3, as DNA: TGTGCCAGCTCACCACTAATTGTACTCGGGACAGCAAACTATAGCAATCAGCCCCAGCATTTT. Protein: CASSPLIVLGTANYSNQPQHF. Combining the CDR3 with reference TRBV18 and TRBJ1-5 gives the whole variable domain NAGVMQNPRHLVRRRGQEARLRCSPMKGHSHVYWYRQLPEEGLKFMVYLQKENIIDESGMPKERFSAEFPKEGPSILRIQQVVRGDSAAYFCASSPLIVLGTANYSNQPQHFGDGTRLSIL.

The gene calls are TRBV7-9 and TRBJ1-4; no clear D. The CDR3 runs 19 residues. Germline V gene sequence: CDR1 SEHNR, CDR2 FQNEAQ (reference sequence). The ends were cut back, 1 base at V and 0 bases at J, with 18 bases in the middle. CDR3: CASSLGWILRRATNEKLFF. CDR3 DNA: TGTGCCAGCAGCTTAGGGTGGATTCTACGTCGCGCAACTAATGAAAAACTGTTTTTT.

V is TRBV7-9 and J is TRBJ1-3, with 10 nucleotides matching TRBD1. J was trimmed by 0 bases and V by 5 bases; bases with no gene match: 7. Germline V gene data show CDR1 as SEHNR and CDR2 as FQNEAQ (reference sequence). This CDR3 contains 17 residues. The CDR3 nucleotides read TGTGCCAGCAGCGTCCGGGACAGGGGTTTCTCTGGAAACACCATATATTTT. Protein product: CASSVRDRGFSGNTIYF.

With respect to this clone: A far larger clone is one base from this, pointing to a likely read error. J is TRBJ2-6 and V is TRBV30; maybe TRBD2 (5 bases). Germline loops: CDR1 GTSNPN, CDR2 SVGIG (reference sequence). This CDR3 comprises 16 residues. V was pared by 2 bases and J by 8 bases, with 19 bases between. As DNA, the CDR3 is TGTGCCTGGAGTCGCATCGGGTCCGTCGGGACCAACGTCCTGACTTTC. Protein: CAWSRIGSVGTNVLTF. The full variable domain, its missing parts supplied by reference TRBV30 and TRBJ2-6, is SQTIHQWPATLVQPVGSPLSLECTVEGTSNPNLYWYRQAAGRGLQLLFYSVGIGQISSEVPQNLSASRPQDRQFILSSKKLLLSDSGFYLCAWSRIGSVGTNVLTFGAGSRLTVL.

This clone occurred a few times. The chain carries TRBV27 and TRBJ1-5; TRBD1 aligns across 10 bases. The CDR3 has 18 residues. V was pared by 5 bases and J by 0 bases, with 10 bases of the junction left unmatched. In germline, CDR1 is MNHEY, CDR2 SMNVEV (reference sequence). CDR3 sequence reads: CASSALGQGGDSNQPQHF. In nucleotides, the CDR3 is TGTGCCAGCAGTGCCCTTGGACAGGGGGGGGATAGCAATCAGCCCCAGCATTTT.

CDR3 protein: CASSPTGGSVETQYF. The CDR3 DNA reads as TGTGCCAGCAGCCCCACGGGGGGCAGCGTGGAGACCCAGTACTTC. The rearrangement uses TRBV5-6 and TRBJ2-5, with D perhaps TRBD2 (7 bases). Germline CDR1 SGHDT, CDR2 YYEEEE. This CDR3 spans 15 amino acids. V lost 4 bases and J lost 5, with 18 bases in between.

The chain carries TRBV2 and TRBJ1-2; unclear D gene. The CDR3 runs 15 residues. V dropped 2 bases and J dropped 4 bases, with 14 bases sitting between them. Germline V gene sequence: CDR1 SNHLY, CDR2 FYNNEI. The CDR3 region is CASSELPARFYGYTF. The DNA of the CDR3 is TGTGCCAGCAGTGAATTACCAGCTCGATTCTATGGCTACACCTTC.

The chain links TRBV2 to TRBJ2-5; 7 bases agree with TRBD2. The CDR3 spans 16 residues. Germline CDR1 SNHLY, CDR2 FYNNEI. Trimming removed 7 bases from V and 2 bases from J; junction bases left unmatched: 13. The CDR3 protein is CASMGVREREQETQYF. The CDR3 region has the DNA TGTGCCAGCATGGGGGTGCGGGAGCGGGAACAAGAGACCCAGTACTTC.

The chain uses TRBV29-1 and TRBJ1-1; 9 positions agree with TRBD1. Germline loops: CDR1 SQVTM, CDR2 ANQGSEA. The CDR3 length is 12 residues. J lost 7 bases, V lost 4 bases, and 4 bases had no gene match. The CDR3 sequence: CSVGTGAGEAFF. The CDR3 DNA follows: TGCAGCGTTGGGACAGGGGCAGGTGAAGCTTTCTTT.

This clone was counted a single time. CDR3 residues: CASSLPNRKAFF. DNA of the CDR3: TGTGCCAGCAGTTTACCCAACAGGAAAGCTTTCTTT. This rearrangement joins TRBV28 to TRBJ1-1, with D maybe TRBD1 (5 bases). In germline, CDR1 is MDHEN, CDR2 SYDVKM. Trimming removed 2 bases at V and 9 bases at J, with 10 bases between. This CDR3 spans 12 amino acids.

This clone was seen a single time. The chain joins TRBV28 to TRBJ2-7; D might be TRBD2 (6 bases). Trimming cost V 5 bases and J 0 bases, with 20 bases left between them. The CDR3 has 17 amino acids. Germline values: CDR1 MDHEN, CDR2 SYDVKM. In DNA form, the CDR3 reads TGTGCCAGCAGTCCGGCCGAGGGAGCGGGCACCTCCTACGAGCAGTACTTC. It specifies CASSPAEGAGTSYEQYF. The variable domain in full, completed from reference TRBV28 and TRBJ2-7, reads DVKVTQSSRYLVKRTGEKVFLECVQDMDHENMFWYRQDPGLGLRLIYFSYDVKMKEKGDIPEGYSVSREKKERFSLILESASTNQTSMYLCASSPAEGAGTSYEQYFGPGTRLTVT.

The chain's CDR3 is CASSFRTSGSGSDTQYF. Written as DNA, the CDR3 is TGTGCCAGCAGCTTTCGGACTAGCGGGAGTGGCTCAGATACGCAGTATTTT. This sequence joins TRBV7-2 and TRBJ2-3, with TRBD2 identical over 13 bases. The CDR3 has 17 amino acids. Germline V gene sequence: CDR1 SGHTA, CDR2 FQGNSA. V shed 3 bases, J shed 4 bases, and the junction held 7 bases outside the gene matches.

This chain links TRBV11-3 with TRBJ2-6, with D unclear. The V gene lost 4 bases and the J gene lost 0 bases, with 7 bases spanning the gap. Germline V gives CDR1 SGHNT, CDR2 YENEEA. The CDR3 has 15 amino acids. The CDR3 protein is CASSSGLSGANVLTF. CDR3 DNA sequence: TGTGCCAGCAGCTCCGGGCTCTCTGGGGCCAACGTCCTGACTTTC.

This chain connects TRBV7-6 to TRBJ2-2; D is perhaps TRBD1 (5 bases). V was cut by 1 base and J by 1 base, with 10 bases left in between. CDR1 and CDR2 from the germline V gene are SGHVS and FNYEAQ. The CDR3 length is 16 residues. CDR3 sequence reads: CASSLGAGMNTGELFF. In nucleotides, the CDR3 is TGTGCCAGCAGCTTAGGAGCAGGGATGAACACCGGGGAGCTGTTTTTT.

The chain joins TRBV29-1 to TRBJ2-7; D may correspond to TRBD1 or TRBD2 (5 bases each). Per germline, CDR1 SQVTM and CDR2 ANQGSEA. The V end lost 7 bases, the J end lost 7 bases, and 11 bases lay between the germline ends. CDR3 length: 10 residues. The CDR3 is CSARDGEQYF. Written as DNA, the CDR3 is TGCAGCGCCCGGGACGGTGAGCAGTACTTC.

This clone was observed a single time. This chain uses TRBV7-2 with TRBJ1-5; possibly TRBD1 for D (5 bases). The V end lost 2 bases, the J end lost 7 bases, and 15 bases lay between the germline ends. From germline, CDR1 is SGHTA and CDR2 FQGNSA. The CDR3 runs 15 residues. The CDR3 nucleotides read TGTGCCAGCAGCTTACAGGTCCTGGGGGGACAGCCCCAGCATTTT. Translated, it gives CASSLQVLGGQPQHF.

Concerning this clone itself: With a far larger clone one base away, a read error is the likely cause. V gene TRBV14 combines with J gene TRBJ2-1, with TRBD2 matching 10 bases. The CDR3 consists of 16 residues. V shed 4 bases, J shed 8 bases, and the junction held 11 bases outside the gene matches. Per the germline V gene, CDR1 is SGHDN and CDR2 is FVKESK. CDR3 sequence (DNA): TGTGCCAGCAGCCGGGGTAGCGGGAGGTGGATCGATGAGCAGTTCTTC. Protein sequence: CASSRGSGRWIDEQFF.

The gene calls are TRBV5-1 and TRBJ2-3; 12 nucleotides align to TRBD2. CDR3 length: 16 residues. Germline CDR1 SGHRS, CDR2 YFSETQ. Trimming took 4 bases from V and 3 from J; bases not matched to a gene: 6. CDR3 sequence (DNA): TGCGCCAGCAGCCTGCGACTAGCGGGAGCGACAGATACGCAGTATTTT. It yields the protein CASSLRLAGATDTQYF.

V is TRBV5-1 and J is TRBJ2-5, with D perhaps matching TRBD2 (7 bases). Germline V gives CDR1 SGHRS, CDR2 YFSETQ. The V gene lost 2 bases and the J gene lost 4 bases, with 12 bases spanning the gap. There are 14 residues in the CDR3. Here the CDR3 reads CASSFGGGGETQYF. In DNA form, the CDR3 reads TGCGCCAGCAGCTTCGGCGGGGGCGGAGAGACCCAGTACTTC.

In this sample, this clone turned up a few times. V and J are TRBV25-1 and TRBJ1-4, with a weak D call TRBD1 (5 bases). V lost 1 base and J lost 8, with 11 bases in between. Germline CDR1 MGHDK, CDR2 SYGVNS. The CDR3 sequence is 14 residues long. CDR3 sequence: CASSEWGGEEKLFF. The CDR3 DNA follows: TGTGCCAGCAGTGAATGGGGGGGTGAGGAAAAACTGTTTTTT.

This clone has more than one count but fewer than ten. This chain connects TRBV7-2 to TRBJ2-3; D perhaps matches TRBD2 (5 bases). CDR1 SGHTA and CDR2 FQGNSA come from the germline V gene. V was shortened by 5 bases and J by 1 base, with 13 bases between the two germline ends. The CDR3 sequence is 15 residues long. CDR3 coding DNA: TGTGCCAGCAGCGGTAGCGTCGCCCGCACAGATACGCAGTATTTT. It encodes CASSGSVARTDTQYF.

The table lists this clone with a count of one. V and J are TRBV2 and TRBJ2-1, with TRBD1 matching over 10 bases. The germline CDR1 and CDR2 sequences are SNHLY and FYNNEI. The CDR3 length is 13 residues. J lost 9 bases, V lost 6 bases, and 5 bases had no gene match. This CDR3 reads CASSVDRGREQFF. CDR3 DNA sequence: TGTGCCAGCAGCGTCGACAGGGGGCGTGAGCAGTTCTTC.

The CDR3: CASSPPTRPYNEQFF. CDR3 sequence (DNA): TGTGCCAGCAGTCCCCCGACTAGGCCGTACAATGAGCAGTTCTTC. The rearrangement links TRBV27 to TRBJ2-1; a weak D match, TRBD2 (6 bases). Per the germline V gene, CDR1 is MNHEY and CDR2 is SMNVEV (reference sequence). The V end was cut by 5 bases, the J end by 4 bases, with 15 bases between. CDR3 length: 15 residues.

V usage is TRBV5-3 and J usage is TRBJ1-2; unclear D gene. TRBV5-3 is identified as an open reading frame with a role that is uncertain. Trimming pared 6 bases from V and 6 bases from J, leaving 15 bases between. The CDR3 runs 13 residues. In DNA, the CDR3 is TGTGCCAGAATAGGGAGAACCGAACATGGCTACACCTTC. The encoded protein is CARIGRTEHGYTF.

The CDR3 spells CASSPQGLLAKNIQYF. CDR3 bases: TGTGCCAGCTCACCCCAGGGACTTCTAGCCAAAAACATTCAGTACTTC. The V and J genes are TRBV18 and TRBJ2-4; D may be TRBD2 (6 bases). In germline, CDR1 is KGHSH, CDR2 LQKENI. The CDR3 is made up of 16 amino acids. Trimming cost V 3 bases and J 0 bases, with 12 bases left between them.